This TCR beta chain was recovered during a study of blood T cell repertoires in COVID-19. About the research overall: Sites across the United States, Italy and Spain contributed samples from acute and convalescent COVID-19. PBMCs, B-cell-depleted T cells, or T cells were the source of the cDNA or gDNA that made up the material.

The V end was cut by 0 bases, the J end by 4 bases, with 11 bases between. Germline V gene data show CDR1 as SGHTA and CDR2 as FQGNSA. CDR3 size: 15 residues. Authors' processing steps: The authors estimated nucleated cell counts from reference gene primer amplification. Only in-frame clones appear in the TCRdb table, and some are missing; sequencing was by immunoSEQ multiplex PCR. V and J calls and clone size follow that table, whereas D and trimming were derived from the DNA. The sample lists approximately 310,000 clones, around 87% occurring once. The sample taken for sequencing was peripheral blood. The V call is TRBV7-2, the J call TRBJ2-3, with D possibly matching TRBD2 (7 bases). The TCR was taken from a woman aged 50 to 65 who had recovered from COVID-19. CDR3 DNA: TGTGCCAGCAGCTTAGCGGGGGGGCCCCCAGATACGCAGTATTTT. Protein: CASSLAGGPPDTQYF.